The clone carrying this T cell receptor (beta chain) is medium-sized (0.01 to 0.1%) in the sample. The data derive from a study of patients and donors after allogeneic stem cell transplantation. One entry per CDR3 protein, called by TCRdb with MiXCR from the RT-PCR reads. The repertoire consists of about 8,300 distinct CDR3 sequences, with approximately 10% occurring once and the leading ten covering roughly 51%. The CDR3 is 17 amino acids. Germline loops: CDR1 DFQATT, CDR2 SNEGSKA (reference sequence). Trimming at V came to 3 bases and at J to 0 bases, leaving 7 bases not matched to a gene. Sequencing was performed on blood, either unsorted or a sorted T cell fraction (not recorded which). The gene calls are TRBV20-1 and TRBJ2-6, with 8 bases matching TRBD1. This receptor was identified in a human donor who was either an allogeneic HSCT recipient or a stem cell or donor lymphocyte infusion donor (not recorded which). It is not recorded whose cells these are; they may come from a transplant donor. The CDR3 coding sequence is TGCAGTGCTAGGGAAGGACAGGGTTACTCTGGGGCCAACGTCCTGACTTTC. It codes for CSAREGQGYSGANVLTF.